The source of this T cell receptor (beta chain) is a study of blood T cell repertoires in COVID-19. Study information: Some COVID-19 samples were acute and others convalescent; all came from the United States, Italy and Spain. The analysed material was cDNA or gDNA that came from T cells, B-cell-depleted T cells, or PBMCs.

In the authors' methods: By means of reference gene primer amplification, nucleated cell counts were estimated. Clones were read by immunoSEQ multiplex PCR, and TCRdb kept only the in-frame ones, dropping some. The DNA gave D and trimming, while V, J and clone size come from that table. The sample lists 98,000 or so clones, 85% to 90% occurring once. V lost 0 bases, J lost 8 bases, and 7 bases lay in between. Germline CDR1 KGHDR, CDR2 SFDVKD. The CDR3 length is 12 residues. The source of this sequence is a human donor in a cohort sampled during active COVID-19. This chain connects TRBV24-1 to TRBJ2-7; D ambiguous. Material for sequencing was peripheral blood. The CDR3 reads CATSDLSTKQYF. CDR3 coding DNA: TGTGCCACCAGTGATTTGTCAACAAAGCAGTACTTC.